This T cell receptor beta chain stems from a study of blood T cell repertoires in COVID-19. Germline CDR1 and CDR2: SQVTM and ANQGSEA. CDR3 length: 13 residues. V dropped 4 bases and J dropped 3 bases, with 9 bases sitting between them. Here immunoSEQ multiplex PCR was the method, and the copy in TCRdb shows in-frame clones only, minus some. The sample has about 59,000 clones, less than 85% seen once. The receptor was derived from a woman aged 50 to 65 with active or convalescent COVID-19. The chain has TRBV29-1 and TRBJ2-2, with a weak D call TRBD2 (5 bases). Sequencing was carried out using peripheral blood. For the CDR3, the DNA is TGCAGCGTTGCTAGCTCCGACACCGGGGAGCTGTTTTTT. Residues: CSVASSDTGELFF.